This T cell receptor (beta chain) emerged from a study of shared clonotypes between healthy human individuals. Study results and caveats: Represented diversity (both genetic and exposure-history) was limited by the small number of donors.

The donors, healthy adults who were HIV-negative, had experienced no recent acute infections or vaccinations. The split of CD4+ cells yielded CD45RA+ naive and CD45RA-negative memory subsets. Method: immunoSEQ multiplex PCR; TCRdb's copy keeps in-frame clones and lacks some. This sample has about 660,000 clones; 74% occur once, and the top ten carry roughly 1.7%. Germline lookup yields CDR1 SGHRS and CDR2 YFSETQ. The V and J ends lost 0 bases and 9 bases, in that order; junction bases with no gene match: 2. This CDR3 region has 14 residues. A remark on this clone: The antigen is undetermined.

V is TRBV5-1 and J is TRBJ2-1, with 11 bases fitting TRBD2. Sequencing was performed on memory CD4+ T cells sorted from blood. Specified subset: CD45RA-negative fraction. The clonotype originates from a woman aged 25 to 39 in good health. In nucleotides, the CDR3 is TGCGCCAGCAGCTTGGCCCTAGCGGGAGGTGAGCAGTTCTTC. Protein sequence: CASSLALAGGEQFF. Complete variable domain (other parts from reference TRBV5-1 and TRBJ2-1): KAGVTQTPRYLIKTRGQQVTLSCSPISGHRSVSWYQQTPGQGLQFLFEYFSETQRNKGNFPGRFSGRQFSNSRSEMNVSTLELGDSALYLCASSLALAGGEQFFGPGTRLTVL.